Below are 19 T cell receptor beta chains sequenced from a single sample in a study of CD8 T cells in ankylosing spondylitis. TCRdb itself ran the 5' RACE reads through MiXCR, one entry per CDR3 protein. The top ten clones hold about 10% of a sample with 150,000 to 200,000 distinct CDR3 sequences, over 10% of them seen once. Sequenced sample: blood, either unsorted or a sorted T cell fraction (not recorded which). These receptors all stem from a female donor with ankylosing spondylitis or in good health (not recorded which).

The table lists this clonotype with many counts. V usage is TRBV12-3 or TRBV12-4 and J usage is TRBJ2-2; no clear D gene. Trimming stripped 6 bases from V and 7 bases from J, with 6 bases between. This CDR3 is 11 amino acids long. CDR3 nucleotide sequence: TGTGCCAGCAGCCCCATCGGGGAGCTGTTTTTT. Amino acid sequence: CASSPIGELFF.

The chain recombines TRBV27 with TRBJ1-2; TRBD1 matches 7 bases. Trimming removed 6 bases from V and 3 bases from J; junction bases left unmatched: 10. Germline V lookup: CDR1 MNHEY, CDR2 SMNVEV (reference sequence). The CDR3 runs to 15 residues. Here the CDR3 DNA reads TGTGCCAGCAGCGCCCTAGGCGACAGGGACTATGGCTACACCTTC. It codes for CASSALGDRDYGYTF.

The table lists this clonotype with many counts. The chain has TRBV6-5 and TRBJ2-7; D not certain. This CDR3 is 14 amino acids long. V was trimmed by 2 bases and J by 0 bases, leaving 8 bases between them. Germline V gene data show CDR1 as MNHEY and CDR2 as SVGAGI. In nucleotides, the CDR3 is TGTGCCAGCAGTTACGGTGACGTCTCCTACGAGCAGTACTTC. Its translation is CASSYGDVSYEQYF.

This chain connects TRBV20-1 to TRBJ2-7; a possible D gene is TRBD2 (6 bases). CDR3 length equals 14 residues. Germline loops: CDR1 DFQATT, CDR2 SNEGSKA (reference sequence). V lost 1 base and J lost 3, with 13 bases in between. This chain's CDR3 is CSARALAQNYEQYF. In DNA, the CDR3 is TGCAGTGCTAGAGCTCTAGCGCAGAACTACGAGCAGTACTTC.

This clonotype has just a few counts. The rearrangement joins TRBV5-1 to TRBJ2-1, with D perhaps being TRBD1 or TRBD2 (6 bases each). The germline V gene has CDR1 SGHRS and CDR2 YFSETQ. The CDR3 has 17 amino acids. The V gene lost 4 bases and the J gene lost 0 bases, with 17 bases spanning the gap. The CDR3, as DNA: TGCGCCAGCAGCGGGGGCCTAGGGGGGAGCTCCTACAATGAGCAGTTCTTC. It yields the protein CASSGGLGGSSYNEQFF.

This clonotype was detected ten times or more. The V call is TRBV29-1, the J call TRBJ2-7; 10 nucleotides line up with TRBD1. The length of the CDR3 is 12 residues. V was clipped by 3 bases and J by 6 bases; unmatched bases: 2. CDR1 SQVTM and CDR2 ANQGSEA come from the germline V gene. The CDR3 loop reads CSVEGQGREQYF. The CDR3 bases are TGCAGCGTTGAGGGACAGGGGCGCGAGCAGTACTTC.

This clonotype was seen many times. The V call is TRBV20-1, the J call TRBJ1-2, with TRBD1 identical over 8 bases. The CDR3 is 14 amino acids. Germline V gene sequence: CDR1 DFQATT, CDR2 SNEGSKA (reference sequence). V lost 0 bases to trimming and J lost 8 bases; unmatched junction nucleotides: 8. CDR3 in DNA: TGCAGTGCTAGAGATGGCCAGGGGGCTGTCGGCTACACCTTC. Translated, it gives CSARDGQGAVGYTF.

Many counts were recorded for this clonotype. The rearrangement joins TRBV27 to TRBJ2-7, with 8 bases aligning to TRBD2. The CDR3 is made up of 14 amino acids. Germline CDR1 reads MNHEY; CDR2 reads SMNVEV (reference sequence). Trimming at V came to 5 bases and at J to 4 bases, leaving 7 bases not matched to a gene. The CDR3 region has the DNA TGTGCCAGCAGTCTTGGGACTAGTACTTACGAGCAGTACTTC. This codes for CASSLGTSTYEQYF.

This clonotype was observed at least ten times. The chain is built from TRBV21-1 and TRBJ1-1. TRBV21-1 is a pseudogene segment. The CDR3 loop spans 14 amino acids. The CDR3 region is CASSKATSRTEAFF. In DNA, the CDR3 is TGTGCCAGCAGCAAAGCTACCAGCCGAACTGAAGCTTTCTTT.

This sequence joins TRBV19 and TRBJ1-1, with D tentatively TRBD1 (5 bases). The CDR3 sequence is 14 residues long. Trimming left V 7 bases short and J 1 base short, with 13 bases between. Germline loops: CDR1 LNHDA, CDR2 SQIVND (reference sequence). CDR3 bases: TGTGCCAGTAATGGGGGTTGGGGGAACACTGAAGCTTTCTTT. Translating gives CASNGGWGNTEAFF. The variable domain in full, completed from reference TRBV19 and TRBJ1-1, reads DGGITQSPKYLFRKEGQNVTLSCEQNLNHDAMYWYRQDPGQGLRLIYYSQIVNDFQKGDIAEGYSVSREKKESFPLTVTSAQKNPTAFYLCASNGGWGNTEAFFGQGTRLTVV.

This clonotype was found many times. The chain has TRBV5-1 and TRBJ2-5, with 7 positions matching TRBD2. Trimming removed 7 bases from V and 2 bases from J; junction bases left unmatched: 5. CDR1 is SGHRS and CDR2 is YFSETQ in the germline V gene. The CDR3 extends over 13 amino acids. The CDR3 nucleotides are TGCGCCAGCCGGACTAGACAGCAAGAGACCCAGTACTTC. Its translation is CASRTRQQETQYF.

In this sample, this clonotype turned up many times. The chain is built from TRBV5-1 and TRBJ2-7; 9 nucleotides line up with TRBD2. The CDR3 loop spans 14 amino acids. In germline, CDR1 is SGHRS, CDR2 YFSETQ. With 3 bases clipped from V and 5 bases from J, the junction kept 6 bases outside the gene matches. The CDR3 here is CASSSLAGMNEQYF. In nucleotides, the CDR3 is TGCGCCAGCAGCTCGCTAGCGGGAATGAACGAGCAGTACTTC.

This clonotype was seen at least ten times. The genes are TRBV9 and TRBJ2-2; the D is unclear. Trimming removed 4 bases from V and 1 base from J, with 8 bases in between. Germline CDR1 is SGDLS and CDR2 is YYNGEE. The CDR3 is made up of 14 amino acids. Here the CDR3 DNA reads TGTGCCAGCAGCCCACGACAGAACACCGGGGAGCTGTTTTTT. It codes for CASSPRQNTGELFF.

This clonotype was seen only a few times. The gene calls are TRBV20-1 and TRBJ1-5; 8 nucleotides align to TRBD1. Germline V lookup: CDR1 DFQATT, CDR2 SNEGSKA (reference sequence). The CDR3 length is 17 residues. J gave up 2 bases and V 0 bases, and 9 bases lay outside the gene matches. CDR3 sequence (DNA): TGCAGTGCTAGAGATCCTGCTACGGGACAGGGCAATCAGCCCCAGCATTTT. It codes for CSARDPATGQGNQPQHF.

There are many counts of this clonotype. The gene calls are TRBV9 and TRBJ2-7; D remains unclear. Between the trimmed V and J ends, which lost 0 bases and 2 bases, there was a span of 12 bases. Germline V gives CDR1 SGDLS, CDR2 YYNGEE. The CDR3 is 15 amino acids. The CDR3 is CASSVDGTLTYEQYF. The CDR3 nucleotides read TGTGCCAGCAGCGTAGATGGTACCCTCACCTACGAGCAGTACTTC. The variable domain in full, completed from reference TRBV9 and TRBJ2-7, reads DSGVTQTPKHLITATGQRVTLRCSPRSGDLSVYWYQQSLDQGLQFLIQYYNGEERAKGNILERFSAQQFPDLHSELNLSSLELGDSALYFCASSVDGTLTYEQYFGPGTRLTVT.

This clonotype was counted many times. J is TRBJ2-2 and V is TRBV6-5; D not certain. The germline V gene has CDR1 MNHEY and CDR2 SVGAGI. This CDR3 contains 15 residues. Trimming removed 2 bases from V and 2 bases from J, with 9 bases in between. The CDR3 reads CASSYGVLNTGELFF. DNA of the CDR3: TGTGCCAGCAGTTACGGAGTACTCAACACCGGGGAGCTGTTTTTT.

To note about this clonotype: A much larger clone lies one base from this, so it may be a read error. The V gene is TRBV5-1, the J gene TRBJ1-2; D remains ambiguous. Germline CDR1 is SGHRS and CDR2 is YFSETQ. V was shortened by 0 bases and J by 5 bases, with 11 bases between the two germline ends. The CDR3 runs to 14 residues. CDR3 protein: CASSLGKGLYGYTF. The CDR3 nucleotides read TGCGCCAGCAGCTTGGGGAAAGGGTTGTATGGCTACACCTTC.

In this sample, this clonotype turned up many times. CDR3 sequence reads: CASSIFAGGPDEQYF. The DNA of the CDR3 is TGCGCCAGCAGTATCTTCGCGGGAGGGCCGGACGAGCAGTACTTC. This sequence joins TRBV10-2 and TRBJ2-7, with 9 bases aligning to TRBD2. V trimming: 5 bases; J trimming: 5 bases; junction bases outside the gene matches: 10. CDR1 and CDR2 from the germline V gene are WSHSY and SAAADI. The CDR3 runs 15 residues.

This clonotype was detected a few times. V gene TRBV5-1 combines with J gene TRBJ2-1, with 8 nucleotides matching TRBD2. Germline V CDR1 and CDR2: SGHRS, YFSETQ. The CDR3 is made up of 14 amino acids. V was clipped by 1 base and J by 8 bases; unmatched bases: 5. The CDR3 DNA is TGCGCCAGCAGCTTGAACGGGAGGGCCGATGAGCAGTTCTTC. Amino acid sequence: CASSLNGRADEQFF.